This TCR beta chain was identified in a study (dated by TCRdb to 2015 to 2018). Notes on the research overall: Sequence and structural analyses were applied in the study to characterize human CD8+ TCR repertoires that recognize immunodominant viral antigens. On the study overall, not on this receptor specifically: The CD8+ TCR repertoires specific to different immunodominant viral antigens were reported to be highly diverse and distinct from one another.

Instrument used: Illumina HiSeq 2500. The raw public reads went through TCRdb reprocessing: fastp at Q25, MiXCR clone calling, in-frame beta chains kept. Each record represents a unique CDR3 protein, reported with the most common genes and DNA among its rows. The sample table lists over 950 distinct CDR3 sequences, approximately 41% of them with a count of one. Less than 65% of the sample rests with the top ten. This clonotype has at least ten counts. The antigen it recognizes is unknown. It has no much larger one-base neighbor in the sample; base qualities were not kept. This sequence originates from a male donor. The specimen was CD8+ T cells (not recorded whether cultured).

The CDR3 protein: CASSDWRTSPWNEQFF. The DNA is TGTGCCAGCAGTGACTGGAGGACTTCCCCGTGGAATGAGCAGTTCTTC. This chain is built from TRBV2 and TRBJ2-1, and TRBD2 may be the D gene, going by 5 matching bases. Including the terminal cysteine and phenylalanine, the CDR3 comprises 16 residues. Just CDR3 DNA is preserved here, 48 bases in frame from base 1. The germline V gene encodes CDR1 SNHLY and CDR2 FYNNEI. A distance of 19 bases separates the germline ends of V and J, which lose 3 bases and 7 bases respectively.